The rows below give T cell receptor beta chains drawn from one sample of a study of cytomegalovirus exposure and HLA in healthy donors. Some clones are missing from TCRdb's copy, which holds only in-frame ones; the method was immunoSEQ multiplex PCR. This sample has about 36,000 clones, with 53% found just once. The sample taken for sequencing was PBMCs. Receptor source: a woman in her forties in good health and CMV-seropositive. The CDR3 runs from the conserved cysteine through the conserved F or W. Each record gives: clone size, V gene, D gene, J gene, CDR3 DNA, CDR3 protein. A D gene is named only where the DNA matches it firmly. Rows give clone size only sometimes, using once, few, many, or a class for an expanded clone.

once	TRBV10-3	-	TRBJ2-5	TGTGCCATCAGTGAGTCATCGTTTGGGGGGGCGCGGCAAGAGACCCAGTACTTC	CAISESSFGGARQETQYF
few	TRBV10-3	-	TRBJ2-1	TGTGCCATCGTAAGGGGAACCAAATACAATGAGCAGTTCTTC	CAIVRGTKYNEQFF
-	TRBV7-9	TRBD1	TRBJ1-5	TGTGCCAGCAGCTTAGGAGGGACAGGGACCAATCAGCCCCAGCATTTT	CASSLGGTGTNQPQHF
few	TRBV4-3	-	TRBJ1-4	TGCGCCAGCAGCCAAGTCAGACAGCTGAATGAAAAACTGTTTTTT	CASSQVRQLNEKLFF
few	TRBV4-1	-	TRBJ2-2	TGCGCCAGCAGCCAATATCGGGTGAACACCGGGGAGCTGTTTTTT	CASSQYRVNTGELFF
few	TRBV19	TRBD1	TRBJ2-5	TGTGCCAGTAGGCCGACAGGGGGGAGAGAGACCCAGTACTTC	CASRPTGGRETQYF
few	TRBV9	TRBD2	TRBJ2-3	TGTGCCAGCAGCGTCGGGACTAGCGGGGGGGCCGGCACAGATACGCAGTATTTT	CASSVGTSGGAGTDTQYF
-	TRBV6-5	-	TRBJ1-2	TGTGCCAGCAGTTACTCGCTCCGGGGGAATCACTATGGCTACACCTTC	CASSYSLRGNHYGYTF
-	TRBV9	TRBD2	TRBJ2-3	TGTGCCAGTAATAGCGGGGGGCACACAGATACGCAGTATTTT	CASNSGGHTDTQYF
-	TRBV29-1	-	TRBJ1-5	TGCAGCGTTGGGGGCGAGAATCAGCCCCAGCATTTT	CSVGGENQPQHF
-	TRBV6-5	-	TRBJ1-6	TGTGCCAGCAGGGTCCTAAATTCACCCCTCCACTTT	CASRVLNSPLHF
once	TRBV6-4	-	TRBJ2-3	TGTGCCAGCAGTGCGACTCTGGGCACAGATACGCAGTATTTT	CASSATLGTDTQYF
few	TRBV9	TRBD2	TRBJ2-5	TGTGCCAGCAGCCTCGGACTAGCGGCCCCAGAGACCCAGTACTTC	CASSLGLAAPETQYF
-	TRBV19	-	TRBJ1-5	TGTGCCAGTAGTATAGGGGTGGAGGGCAATCAGCCCCAGCATTTT	CASSIGVEGNQPQHF
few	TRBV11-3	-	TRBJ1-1	TGTGCCAGCAGCGTAGGGGGGGATCGGACTGAAGCTTTCTTT	CASSVGGDRTEAFF
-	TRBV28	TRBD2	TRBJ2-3	TGTGCCAGCAGTTTGGGAGGCGGGGGACCAGATACGCAGTATTTT	CASSLGGGGPDTQYF
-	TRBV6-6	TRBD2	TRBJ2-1	TGTGCCAGCAGACAGACTAGCGGGGGGGCCATTGAGCAGTTCTTC	CASRQTSGGAIEQFF
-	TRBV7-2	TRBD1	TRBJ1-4	TGTGCCAGCAGCCTACAGGGGTCAACTAATGAAAAACTGTTTTTT	CASSLQGSTNEKLFF
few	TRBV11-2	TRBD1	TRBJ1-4	TGTGCCAGCAGCACCGGGACAGGGGGCATTCTTACTGAAAAACTGTTTTTT	CASSTGTGGILTEKLFF
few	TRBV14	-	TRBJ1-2	TGTGCCAGCAGCCTCCAGGACATCTCTCGCTACACCTTC	CASSLQDISRYTF
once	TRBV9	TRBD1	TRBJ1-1	TGTGCCAGCAGCGGGAGGGACAGGCTAGACACTGAAGCTTTCTTT	CASSGRDRLDTEAFF
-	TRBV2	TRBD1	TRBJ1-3	TGTGCCAGCAGACCACAGGGGACCTCTGGAAACACCATATATTTT	CASRPQGTSGNTIYF
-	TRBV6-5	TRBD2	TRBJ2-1	TGTGCCAGCGGTCTAGCGGGGGGGCTCAATGAGCAGTTCTTC	CASGLAGGLNEQFF
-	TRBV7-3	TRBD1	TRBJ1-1	TGTGCCAGCAGCTCCCCTCCAGGGGGTGCTTTCTTT	CASSSPPGGAFF